This entry is about one T cell receptor (beta chain). Its antigen is undetermined. CDR3 length: 13 residues. The ends lost 6 bases at V and 7 bases at J; junction bases unmatched: 8. Germline lookup yields CDR1 MDHEN and CDR2 SYDVKM. This entry comes from a study of T cell responses to AZD1222 COVID-19 vaccine. Notes on the study in general: Baseline seropositivity occurred in only a handful of AZD1222 recipients.

Sequencing used immunoSEQ multiplex PCR; TCRdb keeps in-frame clones, though not all of them. The sample holds roughly 120,000 clones, 85% to 90% seen once. The sequence derives from an adult in good health. V usage is TRBV28 and J usage is TRBJ1-2, with 7 bases lining up with TRBD1. The sequences come from peripheral blood, collected on day 0 of AZD1222 vaccination. Here the CDR3 reads CASRRTGEVGYTF. The CDR3 region has the DNA TGTGCCAGCAGAAGAACAGGGGAAGTTGGCTACACCTTC.